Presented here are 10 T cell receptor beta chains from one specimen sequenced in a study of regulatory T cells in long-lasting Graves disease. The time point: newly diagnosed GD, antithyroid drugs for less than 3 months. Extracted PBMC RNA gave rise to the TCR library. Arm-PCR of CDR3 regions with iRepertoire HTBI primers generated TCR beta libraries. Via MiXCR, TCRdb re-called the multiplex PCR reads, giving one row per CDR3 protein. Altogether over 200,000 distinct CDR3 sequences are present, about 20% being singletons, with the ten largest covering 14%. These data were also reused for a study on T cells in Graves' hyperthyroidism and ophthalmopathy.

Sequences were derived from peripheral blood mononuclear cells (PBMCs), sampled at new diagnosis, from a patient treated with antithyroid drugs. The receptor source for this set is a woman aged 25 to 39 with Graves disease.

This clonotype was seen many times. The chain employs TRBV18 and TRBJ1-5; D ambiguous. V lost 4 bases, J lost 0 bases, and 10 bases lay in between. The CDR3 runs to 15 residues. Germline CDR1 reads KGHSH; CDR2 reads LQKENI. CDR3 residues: CASSLGLDSNQPQHF. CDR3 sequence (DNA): TGTGCCAGCTCACTAGGGTTGGATAGCAATCAGCCCCAGCATTTT. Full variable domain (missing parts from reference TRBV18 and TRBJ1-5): NAGVMQNPRHLVRRRGQEARLRCSPMKGHSHVYWYRQLPEEGLKFMVYLQKENIIDESGMPKERFSAEFPKEGPSILRIQQVVRGDSAAYFCASSLGLDSNQPQHFGDGTRLSIL.

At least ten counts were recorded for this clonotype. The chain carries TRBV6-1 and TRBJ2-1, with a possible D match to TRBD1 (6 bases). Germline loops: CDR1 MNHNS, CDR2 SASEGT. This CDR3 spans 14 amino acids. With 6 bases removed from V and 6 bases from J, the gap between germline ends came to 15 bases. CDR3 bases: TGTGCCAGCAGGCCCCCTAGGGGGTTCAATGAGCAGTTCTTC. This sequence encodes CASRPPRGFNEQFF.

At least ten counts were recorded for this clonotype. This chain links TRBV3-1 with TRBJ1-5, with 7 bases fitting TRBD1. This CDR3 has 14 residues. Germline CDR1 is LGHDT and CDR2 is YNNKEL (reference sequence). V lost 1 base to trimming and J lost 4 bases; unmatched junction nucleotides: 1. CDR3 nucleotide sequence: TGTGCCAGCAGCCAAGGACAGGGAAATCAGCCCCAGCATTTT. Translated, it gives CASSQGQGNQPQHF.

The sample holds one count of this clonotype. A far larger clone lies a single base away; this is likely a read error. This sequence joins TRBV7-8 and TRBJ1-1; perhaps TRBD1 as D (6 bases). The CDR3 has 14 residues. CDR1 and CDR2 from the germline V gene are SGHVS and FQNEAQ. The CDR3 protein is CASSVNRVNTESFF. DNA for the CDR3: TGTGCCAGCAGTGTCAACAGGGTGAACACTGAATCTTTCTTT.

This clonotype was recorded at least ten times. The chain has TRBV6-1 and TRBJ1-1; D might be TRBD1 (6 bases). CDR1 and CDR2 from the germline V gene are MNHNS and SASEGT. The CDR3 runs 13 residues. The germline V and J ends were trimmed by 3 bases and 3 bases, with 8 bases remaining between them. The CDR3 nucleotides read TGTGCCAGCAGTGACAGGGGTTACACTGAAGCTTTCTTT. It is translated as CASSDRGYTEAFF.

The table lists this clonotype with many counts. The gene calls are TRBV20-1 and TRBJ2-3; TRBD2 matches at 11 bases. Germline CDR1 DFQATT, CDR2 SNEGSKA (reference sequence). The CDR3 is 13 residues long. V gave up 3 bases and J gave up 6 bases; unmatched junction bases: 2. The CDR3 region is CSASRTSGDTQYF. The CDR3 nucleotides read TGCAGTGCTAGCCGGACTAGCGGGGATACGCAGTATTTT.

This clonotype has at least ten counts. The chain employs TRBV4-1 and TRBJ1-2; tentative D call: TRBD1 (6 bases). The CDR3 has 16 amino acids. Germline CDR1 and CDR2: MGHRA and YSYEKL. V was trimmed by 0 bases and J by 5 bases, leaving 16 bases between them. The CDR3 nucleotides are TGCGCCAGCAGCCAAGAGGAAAACAGGGTTTTGTATGGCTACACCTTC. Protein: CASSQEENRVLYGYTF.

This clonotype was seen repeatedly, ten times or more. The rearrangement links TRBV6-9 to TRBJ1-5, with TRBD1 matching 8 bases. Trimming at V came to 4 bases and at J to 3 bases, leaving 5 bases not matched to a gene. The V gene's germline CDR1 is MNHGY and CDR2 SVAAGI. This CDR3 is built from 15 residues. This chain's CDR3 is CASSSRTGYNQPQHF. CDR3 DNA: TGTGCCAGCAGTTCACGGACAGGGTACAATCAGCCCCAGCATTTT.

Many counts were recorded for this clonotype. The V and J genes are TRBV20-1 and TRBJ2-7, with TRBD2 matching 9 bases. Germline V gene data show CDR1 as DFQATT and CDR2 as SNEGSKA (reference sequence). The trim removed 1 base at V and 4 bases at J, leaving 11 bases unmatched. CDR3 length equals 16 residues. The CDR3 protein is CSARGPGAGGPYEQYF. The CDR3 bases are TGCAGTGCTAGAGGCCCCGGGGCGGGGGGGCCGTACGAGCAGTACTTC.

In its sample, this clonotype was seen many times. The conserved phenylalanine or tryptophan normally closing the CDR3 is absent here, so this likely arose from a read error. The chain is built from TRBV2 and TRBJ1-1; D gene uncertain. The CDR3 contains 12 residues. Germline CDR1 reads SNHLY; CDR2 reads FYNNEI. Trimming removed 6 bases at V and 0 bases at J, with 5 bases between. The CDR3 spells CASRTLNTEAFL. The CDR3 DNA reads TGTGCCAGCAGAACCTTGAACACTGAAGCTTTCCTT.